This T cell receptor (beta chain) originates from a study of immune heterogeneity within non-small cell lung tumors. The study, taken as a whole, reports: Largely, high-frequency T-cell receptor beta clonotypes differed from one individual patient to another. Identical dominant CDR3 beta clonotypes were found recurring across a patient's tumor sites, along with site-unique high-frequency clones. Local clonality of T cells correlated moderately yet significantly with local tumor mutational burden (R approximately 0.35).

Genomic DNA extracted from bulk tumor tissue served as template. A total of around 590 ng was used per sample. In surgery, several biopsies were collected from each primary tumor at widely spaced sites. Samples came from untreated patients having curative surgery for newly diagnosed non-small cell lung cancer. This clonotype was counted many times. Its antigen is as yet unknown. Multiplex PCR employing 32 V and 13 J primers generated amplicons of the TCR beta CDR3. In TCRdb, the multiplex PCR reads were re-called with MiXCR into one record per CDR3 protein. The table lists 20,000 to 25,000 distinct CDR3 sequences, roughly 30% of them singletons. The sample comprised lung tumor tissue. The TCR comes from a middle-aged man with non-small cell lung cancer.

The chain's CDR3 is CASSLGVGGNNQPQHF. The CDR3 nucleotides are TGTGCCAGCAGTTTAGGAGTGGGGGGGAACAATCAGCCCCAGCATTTT. The genes are TRBV12-3 or TRBV12-4 and TRBJ1-5; tentative D call: TRBD1 (5 bases). The CDR3 is made up of 16 amino acids. The V and J ends lost 1 base and 3 bases respectively, with 13 bases between them.